This T cell receptor beta chain comes out of a study of technical replicates of blood from a few donors. V was clipped by 6 bases and J by 1 base, with 13 bases between them. The CDR3 totals 14 residues. The germline gives CDR1 SGDLS, CDR2 YYNGEE. The repertoire was sequenced with immunoSEQ multiplex PCR; TCRdb's copy has only in-frame clones and lacks some. The table lists over 85,000 clones, around 94% of them singletons. Source material: T cells isolated from PBMCs. The sequence was collected from a human donor in good health. The chain has TRBV9 and TRBJ1-1; a weak D match, TRBD1 (6 bases). The CDR3 reads CASNQGIGNTEAFF. The CDR3 coding sequence is TGTGCCAGCAACCAGGGGATAGGGAACACTGAAGCTTTCTTT.